Following are 13 T cell receptor beta chains from one sample sequenced in a study of T cells in Graves' hyperthyroidism and ophthalmopathy. Researchers took RNA transcripts and amplified the TCR beta CDR3 regions from them. Researchers ran a first-round RT-PCR on the TCR CDR3 using the HTBI primer set. One entry per CDR3 protein, called by TCRdb with MiXCR from the multiplex PCR reads. The table records around 440,000 distinct CDR3 sequences, approximately 14% of them present only once. Sequenced material: blood. The receptor set was obtained from a young woman with Graves' hyperthyroidism.

This clonotype turned up a few times. It may be a read error: a sequence one base away is much more abundant. The chain joins TRBV28 to TRBJ2-2; 9 bases line up with TRBD2. CDR1 and CDR2 (germline): MDHEN, SYDVKM. The CDR3 runs 16 residues. CDR3 coding DNA: TGTGCCGGCAGGGTATTAGCGGGAGCTGGTACCGGGGAGCTGTTTTTT. It is translated as CAGRVLAGAGTGELFF. Supplemented by reference TRBV28 and TRBJ2-2, the full variable domain reads DVKVTQSSRYLVKRTGEKVFLECVQDMDHENMFWYRQDPGLGLRLIYFSYDVKMKEKGDIPEGYSVSREKKERFSLILESASTNQTSMYLCAGRVLAGAGTGELFFGEGSRLTVL.

The CDR3 region has the DNA TGCGCCAGATGGACAGGGGGGTTCTACGAGCAGTACTTC. Its translation is CARWTGGFYEQYF. V gene TRBV4-1 combines with J gene TRBJ2-7, with 10 bases aligning to TRBD1. The CDR3 extends over 13 amino acids. Germline values: CDR1 MGHRA, CDR2 YSYEKL. V lost 9 bases to trimming and J lost 3 bases; unmatched junction nucleotides: 5.

In this sample, this clonotype turned up a few times. The V gene is TRBV27, the J gene TRBJ2-4, with TRBD2 matching over 7 bases. The CDR3 is made up of 16 amino acids. The trim removed 1 base at V and 2 bases at J, leaving 5 bases unmatched. Germline V lookup: CDR1 MNHEY, CDR2 SMNVEV (reference sequence). The CDR3 DNA reads as TGTGCCAGCAGTTTATTTGGGGGGGAGTCCAAAAACATTCAGTACTTC. The encoded protein is CASSLFGGESKNIQYF.

In this sample, this clonotype turned up many times. The J gene is TRBJ2-5, the V gene TRBV29-1; D uncertain. Per the germline V gene, CDR1 is SQVTM and CDR2 is ANQGSEA. V was clipped by 0 bases and J by 1 base, with 12 bases between them. This CDR3 contains 15 residues. In DNA form, the CDR3 reads TGCAGCGTTGAAGATCCCGACATCTTCCAAGAGACCCAGTACTTC. This sequence encodes CSVEDPDIFQETQYF.

This clonotype has at least ten counts. The genes are TRBV20-1 and TRBJ2-7, with a tentative D call TRBD1 (6 bases). V was cut by 0 bases and J by 2 bases, with 14 bases left in between. This CDR3 spans 15 amino acids. Germline lookup yields CDR1 DFQATT and CDR2 SNEGSKA (reference sequence). CDR3 nucleotide sequence: TGCAGTGCTAGAGATCACAGGGAAAATACCTACGAGCAGTACTTC. It encodes CSARDHRENTYEQYF.

This clonotype was seen a handful of times. The chain carries TRBV4-2 and TRBJ2-3; a possible D gene is TRBD2 (6 bases). The CDR3 totals 15 residues. Looked up from germline, CDR1 is LGHNA and CDR2 is YNFKEQ. Trimming removed 4 bases at V and 6 bases at J, with 17 bases between. The chain's CDR3 is CASSLRDAGEDTQYF. For the CDR3, the DNA is TGTGCCAGCAGCCTGCGGGACGCAGGAGAGGATACGCAGTATTTT.

The chain couples TRBV5-1 to TRBJ2-3; 12 bases match TRBD2. V gave up 0 bases and J gave up 1 base; unmatched junction bases: 6. The CDR3 runs to 18 residues. Germline CDR1 reads SGHRS; CDR2 reads YFSETQ. DNA for the CDR3: TGCGCCAGCAGCTTGGCCCTAGCGGGGGGGCCCGGCACAGATACGCAGTATTTT. Translating gives CASSLALAGGPGTDTQYF.

The V call is TRBV11-3, the J call TRBJ2-7; D remains unclear. V lost 0 bases and J 5 bases, leaving 5 bases between the germline ends. CDR1 SGHNT and CDR2 YENEEA come from the germline V gene. This CDR3 is built from 12 residues. The CDR3 DNA reads as TGTGCCAGCAGCTTAGAGTTCGACGAGCAGTACTTC. Amino acid sequence: CASSLEFDEQYF.

This clonotype was recorded many times. The gene calls are TRBV19 and TRBJ1-1; perhaps TRBD1 as D (6 bases). CDR1 LNHDA and CDR2 SQIVND come from the germline V gene (reference sequence). V lost 3 bases and J 6 bases, leaving 14 bases between the germline ends. The CDR3 length is 14 residues. This chain's CDR3 is CASSMQDRWAEAFF. The DNA for the CDR3 is TGTGCCAGTAGTATGCAGGACAGATGGGCTGAAGCTTTCTTT.

The sample holds many counts of this clonotype. This chain links TRBV2 with TRBJ1-2; D perhaps matches TRBD1 (5 bases). The CDR3 loop spans 14 amino acids. CDR1 is SNHLY and CDR2 is FYNNEI in the germline V gene. Trimming pared 3 bases from V and 8 bases from J, leaving 16 bases between. The CDR3 DNA reads TGTGCCAGCAGTGAGACCGGGACGCTAACCGGCTACACCTTC. Protein sequence: CASSETGTLTGYTF.

The sample holds many counts of this clonotype. As DNA, the CDR3 is TGTGCCAGCAGTATCGACAGGGGTAACTATGGCTACACCTTC. Amino acid sequence: CASSIDRGNYGYTF. The chain couples TRBV6-1 to TRBJ1-2, with 8 bases lining up with TRBD1. This CDR3 has 14 residues. CDR1 is MNHNS, CDR2 SASEGT, per germline. The V and J ends lost 5 bases and 1 base, in that order; junction bases with no gene match: 3.

This clonotype was recorded a few times. The chain carries TRBV20-1 and TRBJ1-6, with D possibly being TRBD1 (6 bases). The V and J ends lost 6 bases and 7 bases respectively, with 19 bases between them. Per the germline V gene, CDR1 is DFQATT and CDR2 is SNEGSKA (reference sequence). CDR3 size: 15 residues. CDR3 sequence (DNA): TGCAGTGCCGCAAAGCGGGACACCAAAAATTCACCCCTCCACTTT. This translates into CSAAKRDTKNSPLHF.

This clonotype was counted a few times. This may come from a read error, since a much larger clone is one base off. The chain couples TRBV6-1 to TRBJ1-6; 7 bases fit TRBD1. The CDR3 extends over 13 amino acids. Per germline, CDR1 MNHNS and CDR2 SASEGT. After removal of 8 bases from V and 11 bases from J, the junction contained 9 bases not matched to a gene. The CDR3 loop is CASAPLRGTPLHF. As DNA, the CDR3 is TGTGCCAGCGCCCCTCTCAGGGGGACACCCCTCCACTTT.